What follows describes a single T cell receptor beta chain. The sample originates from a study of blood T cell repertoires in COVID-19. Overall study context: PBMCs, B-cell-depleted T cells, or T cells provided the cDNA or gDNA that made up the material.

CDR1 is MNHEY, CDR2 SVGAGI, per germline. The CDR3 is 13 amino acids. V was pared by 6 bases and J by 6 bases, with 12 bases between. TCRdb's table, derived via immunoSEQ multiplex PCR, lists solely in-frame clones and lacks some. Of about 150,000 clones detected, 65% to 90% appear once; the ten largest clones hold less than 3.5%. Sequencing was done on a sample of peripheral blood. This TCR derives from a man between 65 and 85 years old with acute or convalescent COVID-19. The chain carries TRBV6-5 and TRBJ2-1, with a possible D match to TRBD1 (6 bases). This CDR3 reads CASRLRTVNEQFF. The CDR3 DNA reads TGTGCCAGCAGGCTTCGGACAGTCAATGAGCAGTTCTTC.